Presented here are 22 T cell receptor beta chains from one specimen sequenced in a study of cytomegalovirus exposure and HLA in healthy donors. 60 Vbeta and 13 Jbeta primers were used in PCR. The data were produced by immunoSEQ multiplex PCR, yet TCRdb's version contains in-frame clones alone and is incomplete. The repertoire includes 200,000 or so clones, 75% to 90% of them detected once, and more than 6% sits in the top ten. The sequenced material came from PBMCs. The receptors were gathered from a man aged 35 to 55 in good health and CMV-seropositive.

J is TRBJ1-1 and V is TRBV29-1; TRBD1 matches at 10 bases. The CDR3 consists of 15 residues. With V trimmed by 6 bases and J by 1 base, 8 bases remained unmatched. Germline V gene sequence: CDR1 SQVTM, CDR2 ANQGSEA. Here the CDR3 reads CSVVTGGGKNTEAFF. The CDR3 nucleotides read TGCAGCGTCGTGACAGGGGGCGGGAAGAACACTGAAGCTTTCTTT. The full variable domain, completed using reference TRBV29-1 and TRBJ1-1, is SAVISQKPSRDICQRGTSLTIQCQVDSQVTMMFWYRQQPGQSLTLIATANQGSEATYESGFVIDKFPISRPNLTFSTLTVSNMSPEDSSIYLCSVVTGGGKNTEAFFGQGTRLTVV.

This clone showed up just a few times. The V gene is TRBV7-2, the J gene TRBJ2-5; 10 nucleotides agree with TRBD2. Germline lookup yields CDR1 SGHTA and CDR2 FQGNSA. The CDR3 loop spans 15 amino acids. Trimming cost V 2 bases and J 5 bases; bases outside gene matches: 5. CDR3 bases: TGTGCCAGCAGCTTAAGCGGGGGGGCCGCGGAGACCCAGTACTTC. Translation: CASSLSGGAAETQYF.

DNA of the CDR3: TGTGCCAGCAGCTTAAACCCGGCGGCTGAAGCTTTCTTT. Translated: CASSLNPAAEAFF. The rearrangement links TRBV11-3 to TRBJ1-1; no definite D call. Germline V gene data show CDR1 as SGHNT and CDR2 as YENEEA. V lost 2 bases and J lost 6, with 10 bases in between. This CDR3 is built from 13 residues.

The gene calls are TRBV19 and TRBJ1-5; TRBD1 matches at 9 bases. The CDR3 length is 14 residues. Trimming removed 6 bases from V and 9 bases from J; junction bases left unmatched: 9. Germline assignment: CDR1 LNHDA and CDR2 SQIVND (reference sequence). The CDR3 sequence is CASSPDRGRGPQHF. The CDR3 DNA sequence: TGTGCCAGTAGCCCGGACAGGGGTCGAGGGCCCCAGCATTTT.

The V call is TRBV5-1, the J call TRBJ2-7, with D perhaps matching TRBD1 (8 bases). The V and J ends lost 2 bases and 3 bases respectively, with 12 bases between them. Germline V CDR1 and CDR2: SGHRS, YFSETQ. CDR3 length equals 14 residues. CDR3 in amino acids: CASSFTGGVYEQYF. In DNA, the CDR3 is TGCGCCAGCAGCTTTACAGGGGGGGTCTACGAGCAGTACTTC. The variable domain in full, with the rest retrieved from reference TRBV5-1 and TRBJ2-7, is KAGVTQTPRYLIKTRGQQVTLSCSPISGHRSVSWYQQTPGQGLQFLFEYFSETQRNKGNFPGRFSGRQFSNSRSEMNVSTLELGDSALYLCASSFTGGVYEQYFGPGTRLTVT.

This rearrangement joins TRBV5-1 to TRBJ2-3; TRBD2 aligns across 7 bases. CDR1 and CDR2 (germline): SGHRS, YFSETQ. The ends lost 3 bases at V and 4 bases at J; junction bases unmatched: 8. The CDR3 has 15 residues. The CDR3 DNA follows: TGCGCCAGCAGCTCCGGACTAGGCGGGCCAGATACGCAGTATTTT. It encodes CASSSGLGGPDTQYF.

The V gene is TRBV7-2, the J gene TRBJ2-1; 10 bases fit TRBD1. V was pared by 5 bases and J by 9 bases, with 10 bases of the junction left unmatched. In germline, CDR1 is SGHTA, CDR2 FQGNSA. CDR3 length: 15 amino acids. The CDR3 region has the DNA TGTGCCAGCAGCCCGGGACAGGGGATGAGGATTGAGCAGTTCTTC. Translated: CASSPGQGMRIEQFF.

This rearrangement joins TRBV19 to TRBJ2-7; possible D gene TRBD1, 6 bases. V dropped 6 bases and J dropped 5 bases, with 14 bases sitting between them. The CDR3 totals 13 residues. Germline V gives CDR1 LNHDA, CDR2 SQIVND (reference sequence). CDR3: CASRGQGSHEQYF. CDR3 nucleotides: TGTGCCAGTAGAGGGCAGGGGAGCCACGAGCAGTACTTC.

In DNA, the CDR3 is TGTGCCAGCAGCACCCAGGGTACAAGGGGGCTAGTCGCTGAAGCTTTCTTT. This translates into CASSTQGTRGLVAEAFF. J is TRBJ1-1 and V is TRBV7-2; 7 nucleotides agree with TRBD1. There are 17 residues in the CDR3. In germline, CDR1 is SGHTA, CDR2 FQGNSA. The V gene end was trimmed by 5 bases and the J gene end by 6 bases; junction bases not matched to a gene: 18.

This chain links TRBV9 with TRBJ2-5; perhaps TRBD2 as D (5 bases). The J call may be mistaken, given a closer DNA end match to TRBJ2-7. This CDR3 contains 14 residues. Germline CDR1 reads SGDLS; CDR2 reads YYNGEE. Here the CDR3 reads CASSVGPDSGEQYF. CDR3 DNA: TGTGCCAGCAGCGTAGGCCCGGACTCGGGCGAGCAGTACTTC.

The V call is TRBV6-5, the J call TRBJ1-1; D uncertain. V gave up 7 bases and J gave up 4 bases, with 13 bases separating them. The CDR3 extends over 13 amino acids. CDR1 and CDR2 from the germline V gene are MNHEY and SVGAGI. CDR3 nucleotides: TGTGCCAGCATCGTCAAGAGCGGCACTGAAGCTTTCTTT. Its protein is CASIVKSGTEAFF.

In this sample, this clone turned up once. The rearrangement links TRBV19 to TRBJ2-2; D perhaps matches TRBD2 (6 bases). The germline V gene encodes CDR1 LNHDA and CDR2 SQIVND (reference sequence). The CDR3 sequence is 16 residues long. The V end lost 2 bases, the J end lost 1 base, and 11 bases lay between the germline ends. CDR3 DNA sequence: TGTGCCAGTAGTATATTGCGGGGAAAGAACACCGGGGAGCTGTTTTTT. The encoded protein is CASSILRGKNTGELFF.

This clone was picked up one time. The chain has TRBV4-3 and TRBJ2-5, with 7 nucleotides matching TRBD2. The CDR3 extends over 15 amino acids. CDR1 and CDR2 from the germline V gene are LGHNA and YSLEER. Unmatched junction bases numbered 4, after V lost 1 base and J lost 2 bases. CDR3 nucleotide sequence: TGCGCCAGCAGCCAAGGGGCGCGGGGGCAAGAGACCCAGTACTTC. Its translation is CASSQGARGQETQYF.

The rearrangement joins TRBV6-5 to TRBJ2-3, with D unclear. Trimming removed 7 bases from V and 0 bases from J, with 8 bases in between. The germline V gene has CDR1 MNHEY and CDR2 SVGAGI. The CDR3 has 13 amino acids. CDR3 region: CASKRASTDTQYF. The CDR3 DNA reads TGTGCCAGCAAACGAGCAAGCACAGATACGCAGTATTTT.

V and J are TRBV9 and TRBJ2-5; a possible D gene is TRBD1 (6 bases). The end of the DNA aligns better with TRBJ2-7, so the J call may be wrong. The CDR3 spans 16 residues. Germline V gives CDR1 SGDLS, CDR2 YYNGEE. The chain's CDR3 is CASSVAPDRAPYEQYF. For the CDR3, the DNA is TGTGCCAGCAGCGTAGCCCCGGACAGAGCCCCCTACGAGCAGTACTTC.

V gene TRBV5-1 combines with J gene TRBJ1-2, with D possibly being TRBD1 (6 bases). Deletions cut 4 bases from V and 5 bases from J, with 15 bases between. CDR3 length: 14 amino acids. CDR1 and CDR2 (germline): SGHRS, YFSETQ. The CDR3 bases are TGCGCCAGCAGCCGGACGGGGGGCGGGTATGGCTACACCTTC. Protein product: CASSRTGGGYGYTF.

The CDR3: CASSIQTGIQPQHF. The DNA of the CDR3 is TGTGCCAGCAGCATTCAGACAGGGATTCAGCCCCAGCATTTT. The rearrangement uses TRBV5-6 and TRBJ1-5; 7 positions agree with TRBD1. The CDR3 is 14 amino acids. Unmatched junction bases numbered 7, after V lost 4 bases and J lost 6 bases. CDR1 is SGHDT, CDR2 YYEEEE, per germline. Using reference TRBV5-6 and TRBJ1-5 for the parts outside the CDR3, the full variable domain is DAGVTQSPTHLIKTRGQQVTLRCSPKSGHDTVSWYQQALGQGPQFIFQYYEEEERQRGNFPDRFSGHQFPNYSSELNVNALLLGDSALYLCASSIQTGIQPQHFGDGTRLSIL.

CDR3 protein: CAIRSGTGDEQFF. The CDR3 nucleotides read TGTGCCATCAGGTCCGGGACAGGGGATGAGCAGTTCTTC. The rearrangement joins TRBV10-3 to TRBJ2-1; 10 bases agree with TRBD1. This CDR3 is 13 amino acids long. The ends lost 6 bases at V and 8 bases at J; junction bases unmatched: 4. Germline loops: CDR1 ENHRY, CDR2 SYGVKD.

This chain connects TRBV5-8 to TRBJ1-5; 7 positions match TRBD1. The germline gives CDR1 SGHTS, CDR2 YDEGEE. V lost 4 bases and J lost 2; bases outside the gene matches: 6. The CDR3 totals 15 residues. The DNA for the CDR3 is TGTGCCAGCAGCCTGGGCCAGGGGGGCAATCAGCCCCAGCATTTT. It specifies CASSLGQGGNQPQHF.

This clone was found a few times. This chain links TRBV19 with TRBJ2-3, with D tentatively TRBD2 (5 bases). V was clipped by 3 bases and J by 0 bases, with 13 bases between them. This CDR3 comprises 16 residues. Germline lookup yields CDR1 LNHDA and CDR2 SQIVND (reference sequence). The CDR3 DNA reads as TGTGCCAGTAGTATCGCCGGCGGGCCTAGCACAGATACGCAGTATTTT. Translated, it gives CASSIAGGPSTDTQYF.

CDR3 nucleotide sequence: TGTGCCAGCAGTGTATCAGGGACCGGGGAGCTGTTTTTT. Protein sequence: CASSVSGTGELFF. The J gene is TRBJ2-2, the V gene TRBV6-4; possible D gene TRBD1, 5 bases. Germline V gene lookup returns CDR1 MRHNA and CDR2 SNTAGT. This CDR3 has 13 amino acids. Trimming shortened V by 4 bases and J by 5 bases, and 8 bases separated the two germline ends.

This rearrangement joins TRBV7-2 to TRBJ2-3, with 12 positions matching TRBD2. The CDR3 extends over 17 amino acids. Trimming took 1 base from V and 7 from J; bases not matched to a gene: 9. Germline CDR1 and CDR2: SGHTA and FQGNSA. As DNA, the CDR3 is TGTGCCAGCAGCTTAGACGCTAGCGGGGGGGCAGGGAATACGCAGTATTTT. Translation gives CASSLDASGGAGNTQYF.